One TCR beta chain is described in this entry. This clone was counted between two and nine times. Its antigen is still unknown. There are no base qualities to consult, and no much larger clone falls within one base. The sample is drawn from a study of blood T cell repertoires in COVID-19 (dated by TCRdb to between 2020 and 2021). About the study as a whole: Samples covering the acute and convalescent phases of COVID-19 were provided by collaborators in the United States, Italy and Spain. The material from the prospective study consisted of cDNA or gDNA derived from T cells, B-cell-depleted T cells, or PBMCs. The repertoires were released in a freely available public database intended as a resource for research on the immune response to SARS-CoV-2. The dataset comprised deeply sampled blood TCRbeta repertoires from subjects exposed to, actively infected with, or recovered from COVID-19. HLA class I and class II types, where available, came from metadata supplied by the sample provider rather than from assay-based typing. Sample metadata almost always included a de-identified subject ID, COVID-19 status, age in years and sex. Samples came from the ongoing ImmuneRACE study (first 160 participants) plus 1,254 subjects from 6 global collaborators. Points the paper makes about the study in general: The amount of clinical and demographic metadata varied by source and participant and was provided uncurated.

Whole blood was collected in K2EDTA tubes by collaborating institutions according to the institutions' own protocols. For TCRbeta analysis, collaborator samples were shipped as frozen whole blood, as isolated PBMCs, or as DNA extracted from either sample type. TCRbeta CDR3 regions were amplified from genomic DNA by means of the immunoSEQ Assay, a bias-controlled multiplex PCR. Regarding the original processing steps: Within the assay, amplification of reference gene primers was used to estimate how many nucleated cells each sample contained. To quantify the absolute abundance of each unique TCRbeta CDR3 rearrangement, sequence reads were collapsed and filtered. For each sample, productive Simpson clonality was calculated by taking the square root of Simpson's diversity index across productive rearrangements. TCRdb provides this immuneACCESS table in a form limited to in-frame rearrangements. Some clones are lacking; in checked studies, under half of them reflect an unresolved V gene, and why the rest are absent is not known. V, J and clone size are those of that table, while D and trimming were read from the DNA. Counted in this sample were about 190,000 clones; roughly nine tenths of them appeared once. The top ten clones comprise 1.1% of the sample.

What was sequenced was peripheral blood. The receptor was derived from a man aged 25-40 years with acute or convalescent COVID-19.

Here the CDR3 is given as CASRQGHNTEAFF. The DNA sequence reads TGTGCCAGCAGACAGGGGCACAACACTGAAGCTTTCTTT. Recombination joined TRBV12-3 or TRBV12-4 with TRBJ1-1; TRBD1 lines up with 7 middle nucleotides. V has 6 bases trimmed and J has 2 bases trimmed; junction bases matching no gene number 3. Counted from cysteine to phenylalanine, this CDR3 has 13 amino acids. Only the CDR3 portion is preserved as DNA: 39 bases, with reading frame beginning at the first base.